This T cell receptor (beta chain) emerged from a study of T cells in localized non-small cell lung cancer. TCRdb's copy holds only in-frame clones and misses some; the assay was immunoSEQ multiplex PCR. The repertoire holds roughly 1,100 clones, 20% to 30% seen once, with around 30% in the top ten. CDR1 and CDR2 from the germline V gene are SGDLS and YYNGEE. The CDR3 is made up of 14 amino acids. Trimming pared 6 bases from V and 0 bases from J, leaving 12 bases between. V and J are TRBV9 and TRBJ1-1; D not resolved. This clonotype was obtained from a man aged 35 to 69 with stage I lung adenocarcinoma. Sequences were derived from normal lung tissue next to the tumor, sampled before any cancer treatment. Here the CDR3 DNA reads TGTGCCAGCACCCCCTCCCCAGTGAACACTGAAGCTTTCTTT. Translating gives CASTPSPVNTEAFF.